The 27 T cell receptor beta chains reported below all come from one sample, sequenced in a study of cytomegalovirus exposure and HLA in healthy donors. Both 60 Vbeta primers and 13 Jbeta primers went into the PCR. The repertoire was sequenced with immunoSEQ multiplex PCR; TCRdb's copy has only in-frame clones and lacks some. The table records 120,000 or so clones, 80% of them present only once. Sequencing was carried out using PBMCs. All receptors come from a man younger than 45 in good health and CMV-seronegative.

The V gene is TRBV19, the J gene TRBJ1-5, with a possible D match to TRBD1 (5 bases). Germline V gene sequence: CDR1 LNHDA, CDR2 SQIVND (reference sequence). The V end was cut by 7 bases, the J end by 3 bases, with 19 bases between. The CDR3 runs to 16 residues. CDR3 sequence: CASNYDGGRVNQPQHF. The CDR3 DNA is TGTGCCAGTAATTACGACGGCGGCAGGGTCAATCAGCCCCAGCATTTT.

This rearrangement joins TRBV10-2 to TRBJ1-4, with D unclear. Germline loops: CDR1 WSHSY, CDR2 SAAADI. CDR3 size: 13 residues. V was cut by 7 bases and J by 6 bases, with 12 bases left in between. Written as DNA, the CDR3 is TGCGCCAGCACCTCTCTGGCAGATGAAAAACTGTTTTTT. It translates to CASTSLADEKLFF.

The chain recombines TRBV18 with TRBJ2-5, with D possibly TRBD2 on 6 matching bases. V gave up 8 bases and J gave up 1 base, with 14 bases separating them. The CDR3 extends over 14 amino acids. The germline gives CDR1 KGHSH, CDR2 LQKENI. Written as DNA, the CDR3 is TGTGCCAGCCGTTTCGAGCGGGCCCAAGAGACCCAGTACTTC. It specifies CASRFERAQETQYF.

The chain is built from TRBV28 and TRBJ1-1, with 9 bases that match TRBD1. The germline gives CDR1 MDHEN, CDR2 SYDVKM. J lost 7 bases, V lost 6 bases, and 6 bases had no gene match. The CDR3 sequence is 13 residues long. The CDR3, as DNA: TGTGCCAGCAGGAGACAGGGGGGGATTGAAGCTTTCTTT. Protein sequence: CASRRQGGIEAFF.

V gene TRBV2 combines with J gene TRBJ1-6; 8 bases are shared with TRBD1. The CDR3 runs to 14 residues. Trimming removed 6 bases from V and 10 bases from J; junction bases left unmatched: 8. Germline V gene data show CDR1 as SNHLY and CDR2 as FYNNEI. The CDR3 DNA reads TGTGCCAGCAGAGGGACAGGCAAAAGGTCACCCCTCCACTTT. It translates to CASRGTGKRSPLHF.

The V and J genes are TRBV5-1 and TRBJ1-1; tentatively, D is TRBD1 (5 bases). The CDR3 runs to 15 residues. The V end lost 5 bases, the J end lost 3 bases, and 17 bases lay between the germline ends. The germline V gene encodes CDR1 SGHRS and CDR2 YFSETQ. CDR3 protein: CASRGGGSYDTEAFF. CDR3 coding DNA: TGCGCCAGCAGGGGGGGAGGTTCATACGACACTGAAGCTTTCTTT.

The V and J genes are TRBV11-2 and TRBJ1-6; TRBD1 is a possible D gene (6 bases). In germline, CDR1 is SGHAT, CDR2 FQNNGV. This CDR3 has 17 residues. V was cut by 1 base and J by 3 bases, with 13 bases left in between. The DNA of the CDR3 is TGTGCCAGCAGCTTAGCAGGCGGACAGAACTATAATTCACCCCTCCACTTT. Translated: CASSLAGGQNYNSPLHF.

V and J are TRBV7-8 and TRBJ1-5, with 8 positions matching TRBD1. The trim removed 7 bases at V and 6 bases at J, leaving 14 bases unmatched. Per the germline V gene, CDR1 is SGHVS and CDR2 is FQNEAQ. The CDR3 loop spans 16 amino acids. The CDR3 spells CASTKNSRGLGQPQHF. CDR3 bases: TGTGCCAGCACTAAGAACAGCAGGGGGCTGGGTCAGCCCCAGCATTTT. The whole variable domain, remainder taken from reference TRBV7-8 and TRBJ1-5, is GAGVSQSPRYKVAKRGQDVALRCDPISGHVSLFWYQQALGQGPEFLTYFQNEAQLDKSGLPSDRFFAERPEGSVSTLKIQRTQQEDSAVYLCASTKNSRGLGQPQHFGDGTRLSIL.

V is TRBV7-2 and J is TRBJ1-3; no reliable D call. The CDR3 contains 15 residues. CDR1 and CDR2 from the germline V gene are SGHTA and FQGNSA. The V gene lost 0 bases and the J gene lost 4 bases, with 10 bases spanning the gap. In DNA, the CDR3 is TGTGCCAGCAGCTTAGCCCCGGGGTCAGGAAACACCATATATTTT. Translated, it gives CASSLAPGSGNTIYF.

The chain has TRBV11-2 and TRBJ2-1; D is possibly TRBD2 (5 bases). This CDR3 contains 15 residues. Germline V CDR1 and CDR2: SGHAT, FQNNGV. The V gene lost 5 bases and the J gene lost 1 base, with 12 bases spanning the gap. The CDR3 here is CASSRVSGSYNEQFF. CDR3 sequence (DNA): TGTGCCAGCAGCCGCGTCTCGGGGTCCTACAATGAGCAGTTCTTC.

Concerning this clone: At the DNA level, this CDR3 is encoded by other sequences in the same sample as well. The chain couples TRBV6-4 to TRBJ2-3; TRBD2 agrees at 8 bases. The CDR3 is made up of 14 amino acids. Germline-derived CDR1 and CDR2 are MRHNA and SNTAGT. V lost 0 bases to trimming and J lost 4 bases; unmatched junction nucleotides: 0. The CDR3: CASSDSSGADTQYF. CDR3 DNA: TGTGCCAGCAGTGACTCTAGCGGGGCAGATACGCAGTATTTT.

The sample holds a few counts of this clone. The chain uses TRBV20-1 and TRBJ1-2, with D uncertain. The V end was cut by 5 bases, the J end by 7 bases, with 11 bases between. The CDR3 loop spans 11 amino acids. From germline, CDR1 is DFQATT and CDR2 SNEGSKA (reference sequence). This CDR3 reads CSAGQPGGYTF. The CDR3 region has the DNA TGCAGTGCTGGGCAGCCAGGTGGCTACACCTTC.

J is TRBJ2-1 and V is TRBV5-1, with 7 positions matching TRBD2. J gave up 2 bases and V 7 bases, and 9 bases lay outside the gene matches. The length of the CDR3 is 15 residues. Germline assignment: CDR1 SGHRS and CDR2 YFSETQ. The CDR3 DNA follows: TGCGCCAGCCAGGCAGGCGGGGGTACCTACAATGAGCAGTTCTTC. It translates to CASQAGGGTYNEQFF.

The V call is TRBV19, the J call TRBJ1-1, with TRBD1 as a possible D gene (5 bases). Germline lookup yields CDR1 LNHDA and CDR2 SQIVND (reference sequence). This CDR3 comprises 13 residues. V lost 4 bases, J lost 5 bases, and 11 bases lay in between. The CDR3 sequence: CASSSFGGTEAFF. CDR3 bases: TGTGCCAGTAGTAGTTTTGGGGGGACTGAAGCTTTCTTT.

This sequence joins TRBV4-1 and TRBJ1-2; 7 nucleotides line up with TRBD1. The V gene's germline CDR1 is MGHRA and CDR2 YSYEKL. V was clipped by 1 base and J by 4 bases; unmatched bases: 12. This CDR3 spans 17 amino acids. The CDR3 bases are TGCGCCAGCAGCCAAGGCCAGGGGGAACGGCGCAGCTATGGCTACACCTTC. Amino acids: CASSQGQGERRSYGYTF.

The chain has TRBV12-2 and TRBJ2-4; whether TRBD1, the table's D call, matches the DNA was not checked. TRBV12-2 is a recognized pseudogene. This CDR3 has 17 amino acids. This CDR3 is CASRSPVGQPAKNIQYF. As DNA, the CDR3 is TGTGCAAGTCGCTCCCCCGTGGGACAGCCAGCCAAAAACATTCAGTACTTC.

This chain joins TRBV2 and TRBJ1-2; 10 bases map to TRBD1. Per germline, CDR1 SNHLY and CDR2 FYNNEI. V was clipped by 0 bases and J by 8 bases; unmatched bases: 9. The length of the CDR3 is 16 residues. The CDR3 sequence: CASSEAGRTGGGGYTF. DNA of the CDR3: TGTGCCAGCAGTGAAGCGGGTCGGACAGGGGGAGGAGGCTACACCTTC.

This rearrangement joins TRBV9 to TRBJ2-5, with TRBD2 as a possible D gene (5 bases). Germline V CDR1 and CDR2: SGDLS, YYNGEE. V lost 2 bases and J 2 bases, leaving 13 bases between the germline ends. The CDR3 extends over 15 amino acids. This CDR3 is CASSVLNGIQETQYF. DNA for the CDR3: TGTGCCAGCAGCGTTTTAAACGGGATTCAAGAGACCCAGTACTTC.

The V and J genes are TRBV15 and TRBJ2-2; tentatively, D is TRBD1 (5 bases). The CDR3 has 15 residues. Trimming removed 5 bases at V and 1 base at J, with 11 bases between. Germline CDR1 is LNHNV and CDR2 is YYDKDF (reference sequence). CDR3 region: CATSQDGQNTGELFF. In nucleotides, the CDR3 is TGTGCCACCAGCCAGGACGGACAGAACACCGGGGAGCTGTTTTTT.

This clone was observed a handful of times. The chain uses TRBV7-9 and TRBJ2-1, with 7 bases aligning to TRBD1. The trim removed 7 bases at V and 9 bases at J, leaving 9 bases unmatched. Per germline, CDR1 SEHNR and CDR2 FQNEAQ (reference sequence). CDR3 length: 13 amino acids. The CDR3 coding sequence is TGTGCCAGCACCAGAAAAGCAGGGGGTGAGCAGTTCTTC. It specifies CASTRKAGGEQFF. Together with reference TRBV7-9 and TRBJ2-1, the CDR3 gives the full variable domain: DTGVSQNPRHKITKRGQNVTFRCDPISEHNRLYWYRQTLGQGPEFLTYFQNEAQLEKSRLLSDRFSAERPKGSFSTLEIQRTEQGDSAMYLCASTRKAGGEQFFGPGTRLTVL.

This clone was observed a single time. The rearrangement joins TRBV7-9 to TRBJ1-2; no reliable D call. The V end was cut by 5 bases, the J end by 5 bases, with 15 bases between. CDR1 is SEHNR, CDR2 FQNEAQ, per germline (reference sequence). This CDR3 has 14 amino acids. The CDR3 here is CASSPRRELYGYTF. The CDR3 DNA follows: TGTGCCAGCAGCCCAAGACGGGAGTTGTATGGCTACACCTTC.

This clone was counted between two and nine times. The chain joins TRBV18 to TRBJ1-3, with a weak D call TRBD1 (5 bases). The CDR3 is made up of 16 amino acids. Between the trimmed V and J ends, which lost 4 bases and 2 bases, there was a span of 15 bases. CDR1 is KGHSH, CDR2 LQKENI, per germline. For the CDR3, the DNA is TGTGCCAGCTCACGACCAGGGAGCTATCCTGGAAACACCATATATTTT. Translating it yields CASSRPGSYPGNTIYF.

This chain links TRBV19 with TRBJ2-1, with a weak D call TRBD1 (5 bases). This CDR3 is built from 17 residues. Germline V gene lookup returns CDR1 LNHDA and CDR2 SQIVND (reference sequence). Trimming took off 1 base at V and 11 bases at J, with 24 bases between the two ends. In nucleotides, the CDR3 is TGTGCCAGTAGTATAGGCGGCAGGGCAGTCCCTCTGGGGCAGCAGTTCTTC. Protein: CASSIGGRAVPLGQQFF.

The chain carries TRBV11-2 and TRBJ2-1, with a weak D call TRBD2 (7 bases). V lost 8 bases to trimming and J lost 1 base, with 12 bases between them. This CDR3 contains 14 residues. Germline V gene lookup returns CDR1 SGHAT and CDR2 FQNNGV. This CDR3 is CASARGGSYNEQFF. DNA for the CDR3: TGTGCCAGCGCGAGGGGGGGGTCCTACAATGAGCAGTTCTTC.

This sequence joins TRBV19 and TRBJ1-1; 8 bases map to TRBD1. The J segment lost 6 bases and the V segment lost 3 bases, leaving 3 bases of the junction unmatched. CDR3 size: 13 residues. Germline assignment: CDR1 LNHDA and CDR2 SQIVND (reference sequence). CDR3 in amino acids: CASSIPDRAEAFF. In DNA form, the CDR3 reads TGTGCCAGTAGTATCCCGGACAGGGCTGAAGCTTTCTTT.

The chain uses TRBV28 and TRBJ1-6; D remains ambiguous. Germline CDR1 reads MDHEN; CDR2 reads SYDVKM. This CDR3 has 16 amino acids. Trimming removed 1 base at V and 0 bases at J, with 7 bases between. The CDR3 here is CASSLLESSYNSPLHF. The DNA for the CDR3 is TGTGCCAGCAGTTTATTGGAGAGCTCCTATAATTCACCCCTCCACTTT.

V gene TRBV5-4 combines with J gene TRBJ2-1; a weak D match, TRBD2 (6 bases). There are 16 residues in the CDR3. The V gene's germline CDR1 is SGHNT and CDR2 YYREEE (reference sequence). Trimming removed 3 bases from V and 7 bases from J, with 20 bases in between. CDR3 nucleotides: TGTGCCAGCAGCTCCGGAGGTCTACCGGGGGATAATGAGCAGTTCTTC. It yields the protein CASSSGGLPGDNEQFF.